A selection of T cell receptor beta chains follows, all from one sample in a study of PD-1 blockade in classical Hodgkin lymphoma. TCRdb keeps only in-frame clones here, not all; method: immunoSEQ multiplex PCR. The repertoire holds some 58,000 clones, with more than 80% as singletons. The sequencing used peripheral blood mononuclear cells (PBMCs), collected before the fourth cycle of nivolumab. Receptors originate from a human donor with classical Hodgkin lymphoma. CDR3s include the opening cysteine and the closing phenylalanine or tryptophan. D genes are given only for firm matches. Not all rows give a size; the values are once, few, many and, for expanded clones, a class.

>TRBJ1-1|TRBV28|-|-
TGTGCCAGCAGTTTAAGCGGGACGAACACTGAAGCTTTCTTT
CASSLSGTNTEAFF
>TRBJ1-1|TRBV2|-|-
TGTGCCAGCAGCCAAGAGGCGGGAATGAGGAACACTGAAGCTTTCTTT
CASSQEAGMRNTEAFF
>TRBJ2-5|TRBV6-1|-|-
TGTGCCAGCAGTAAAGTCCCGGGAATCTTTAAAGAGACCCAGTACTTC
CASSKVPGIFKETQYF
>TRBJ1-4|TRBV19|-|-
TGTGCCAGTACCCCAGGCGGAGAAAAACTGTTTTTT
CASTPGGEKLFF
>TRBJ2-5|TRBV27|-|-
TGTGCCAGCAGACCCCCAGGGGAGACCCAGTACTTC
CASRPPGETQYF
>TRBJ2-5|TRBV19|-|TRBD1
TGTGCCAGTAACCATAAATCCCAGGGGGCTCGAGAGACCCAGTACTTC
CASNHKSQGARETQYF
>TRBJ2-1|TRBV2|medium-sized|-
TGTGCCAGCAGAGGCAATGAGCAGTTCTTC
CASRGNEQFF
>TRBJ1-2|TRBV21-1|-|-
TGTGCCAGCAGCAAAAGGAGGGGAGGTAGGGGCTACACCTTC
CASSKRRGGRGYTF
>TRBJ1-3|TRBV12-5|-|-
TGTGCTAGTGGTGATCTACGGCGGCGCTCTGGAAACACCATATATTTT
CASGDLRRRSGNTIYF
>TRBJ2-7|TRBV14|-|-
TGTGCCAGCAGCCAAGGTCTCTACGAGCAGTACTTC
CASSQGLYEQYF
>TRBJ2-1|TRBV5-4|-|-
TGTGCCAGCAGCTTGGAGGGGTCAGGAATGAATGAGCAGTTCTTC
CASSLEGSGMNEQFF
>TRBJ2-1|TRBV13|-|-
TGTGCCAGCAGCTTAGCAGTGGGAGTATCCTACAATGAGCAGTTCTTC
CASSLAVGVSYNEQFF
>TRBJ2-7|TRBV7-6|-|TRBD1
TGTGCCAGCAGCACGGCTTCGACAGGGGGAGAGTACGAGCAGTACTTC
CASSTASTGGEYEQYF
>TRBJ1-6|TRBV5-4|-|TRBD1
TGTGCCAGCAGCGGGCCGGGACAGGGGATATCATCCCTCCACTTT
CASSGPGQGISSLHF
>TRBJ2-2|TRBV27|-|TRBD1
TGTGCCAGCAGTTTTGGGACAGGGTTGACCGGGGAGCTGTTTTTT
CASSFGTGLTGELFF
>TRBJ2-1|TRBV6-5|-|-
TGTGCCAGCAGTGCCGCCGGGGCATTTTACAATGAGCAGTTCTTC
CASSAAGAFYNEQFF
>TRBJ2-3|TRBV10-3|-|TRBD2
TGTGCCATCAGGGTAGCGGGGGGCACAGATACGCAGTATTTT
CAIRVAGGTDTQYF
>TRBJ1-6|TRBV6-1|few|TRBD1
TGTGCCAGCATCCCGGGACAGGGGATTAATTCACCCCTCCACTTT
CASIPGQGINSPLHF
>TRBJ1-2|TRBV19|-|-
TGTGCCAGTACCGCCAGCAACTATGGCTACACCTTC
CASTASNYGYTF
>TRBJ1-1|TRBV27|-|-
TGTGCCAGCAGTTTATTGGAGAACACTGAAGCTTTCTTT
CASSLLENTEAFF
>TRBJ1-5|TRBV6-5|-|-
TGTGCCAGCAGTTACGGGGGTCGAAATCAGCCCCAGCATTTT
CASSYGGRNQPQHF
>TRBJ1-1|TRBV4-1|-|-
TGCGCCAGCAGCCAATTCAGGGGCACTGAAGCTTTCTTT
CASSQFRGTEAFF
>TRBJ2-5|TRBV18|-|-
TGTGCCAGCTCCGCCAGGAGTTCCCAAGAGACCCAGTACTTC
CASSARSSQETQYF
>TRBJ1-1|TRBV25-1|once|TRBD1
TGTGCCAGCAGTGGGGACAGCCAAGCTTTCTTT
CASSGDSQAFF
>TRBJ2-7|TRBV6-1|few|TRBD2
TGTGCCAGAGGGAGGGTAGGGACCGCGGCGGGCGAGCAGTACTTC
CARGRVGTAAGEQYF
>TRBJ2-3|TRBV4-1|-|TRBD2
TGCGCCAGCAGCCAATTACTAGCGGGGGACGCAGATACGCAGTATTTT
CASSQLLAGDADTQYF
>TRBJ2-7|TRBV5-5|-|-
TGTGCCAGTCTTTTGCGGGTCATGGGGGGAGAGCAGTACTTC
CASLLRVMGGEQYF
>TRBJ2-7|TRBV2|once|-
TGTGCCAGTCTACTTGCCGGACCGCGGGACTCTTCCCTCGAGCAGTACTTC
CASLLAGPRDSSLEQYF
>TRBJ1-1|TRBV9|-|-
TGTGCCAGCAGCAGGGACTTGAACACTGAAGCTTTCTTT
CASSRDLNTEAFF
>TRBJ1-5|TRBV2|-|TRBD1
TGTGCCAGCAGTGCACAGGGGGCTAATAGGAGCAATCAGCCCCAGCATTTT
CASSAQGANRSNQPQHF
>TRBJ2-7|TRBV10-3|-|-
TGTGCCATCAGGGACAGCTCCTACGAGCAGTACTTC
CAIRDSSYEQYF
>TRBJ2-3|TRBV7-6|-|-
TGTGCCAGCAGCTTATTTCGCACAGATACGCAGTATTTT
CASSLFRTDTQYF
>TRBJ1-1|TRBV10-1|-|TRBD1
TGCGCCAGTTACTACCCACTGGGACAGCAGAACACTGAAGCTTTCTTT
CASYYPLGQQNTEAFF